A selection of T cell receptor beta chains follows, all from one sample in a study of blood T cell repertoires in COVID-19. Repertoires were generated with immunoSEQ multiplex PCR, while TCRdb's copy carries only in-frame clones and drops some. The sample contains roughly 65,000 clones, 65% to 85% of which appear only once. Sequenced: peripheral blood. All receptors come from a human donor in a cohort sampled during active COVID-19. Both conserved end residues are part of each CDR3. Each record gives: V gene, J gene, D gene, clone size, CDR3 protein, CDR3 DNA. A D gene is named only where the DNA matches it firmly. Where a row states a size, it is once, few, many or the class of an expanded clone; other rows omit it.

>TRBV7-8|TRBJ2-7|TRBD2|NA
CASSLGGGGFSYEQYF
TGTGCCAGCAGCTTAGGCGGCGGGGGGTTCTCCTACGAGCAGTACTTC
>TRBV5-5|TRBJ1-1|NA|NA
CASSPHPGETEAFF
TGTGCCAGCAGCCCCCACCCAGGGGAGACTGAAGCTTTCTTT
>TRBV5-1|TRBJ2-1|TRBD2|NA
CASTGREGSYNEQFF
TGCGCCAGCACCGGGAGGGAGGGGTCCTACAATGAGCAGTTCTTC
>TRBV7-6|TRBJ2-3|NA|NA
CATRAGYTDTQYF
TGTGCAACCCGGGCGGGGTACACAGATACGCAGTATTTT
>TRBV11-3|TRBJ2-2|TRBD1|NA
CASSSRTGNTGELFF
TGTGCCAGCAGCTCTCGGACAGGGAACACCGGGGAGCTGTTTTTT
>TRBV2|TRBJ2-1|NA|once
CASIVTNGPGEQFF
TGTGCCAGCATAGTGACTAACGGGCCGGGGGAGCAGTTCTTC
>TRBV19|TRBJ1-1|NA|NA
CASTPGQSRANTEAFF
TGTGCCAGTACCCCGGGACAAAGTAGAGCCAACACTGAAGCTTTCTTT
>TRBV9|TRBJ1-5|TRBD1|NA
CASSVPGQGFDQPQHF
TGTGCCAGCAGCGTACCAGGACAGGGGTTCGATCAGCCCCAGCATTTT
>TRBV2|TRBJ2-5|TRBD2|NA
CASSRRGGLETQYF
TGTGCCAGCAGTCGGCGGGGGGGCCTAGAGACCCAGTACTTC
>TRBV30|TRBJ2-1|NA|NA
CAWSPGTVNEQFF
TGTGCCTGGAGTCCCGGGACTGTGAATGAGCAGTTCTTC
>TRBV25-1|TRBJ1-2|NA|NA
CASSVGGGYTF
TGTGCCAGCAGTGTGGGGGGTGGCTACACCTTC
>TRBV5-1|TRBJ1-4|NA|NA
CASSFSTGNEKLFF
TGCGCCAGCAGCTTCTCGACGGGTAATGAAAAACTGTTTTTT
>TRBV11-3|TRBJ1-3|TRBD1|NA
CASSIRQGSSGNTIYF
TGTGCCAGCAGCATCAGACAGGGAAGTAGTGGAAACACCATATATTTT
>TRBV6-5|TRBJ1-2|NA|few
CASSLRGANGYTF
TGTGCCAGCAGTCTCCGGGGGGCCAATGGCTACACCTTC
>TRBV12-3/TRBV12-4|TRBJ2-5|TRBD2|NA
CASSLPGTSRYF
TGTGCCAGCAGTTTACCCGGGACTAGCAGGTACTTC
>TRBV7-9|TRBJ2-1|NA|NA
CASSLVPGTHNPNEQFF
TGTGCCAGCAGCTTAGTTCCCGGGACTCATAACCCCAATGAGCAGTTCTTC
>TRBV10-3|TRBJ1-2|NA|NA
CAIRTSGSNYGYTF
TGTGCCATCAGGACCTCGGGGAGTAACTATGGCTACACCTTC
>TRBV14|TRBJ2-3|NA|NA
CASSHQQGVDTQYF
TGTGCCAGCAGCCATCAACAGGGTGTAGATACGCAGTATTTT
>TRBV30|TRBJ1-2|NA|NA
CAWSVSRVRDGYTF
TGTGCCTGGAGTGTTTCCAGGGTACGGGATGGCTACACCTTC
>TRBV7-2|TRBJ1-2|TRBD1|NA
CASSPGTEYGYTF
TGTGCCAGCAGCCCCGGGACAGAATATGGCTACACCTTC
>TRBV28|TRBJ1-2|TRBD1|NA
CASSFSGQGAINYGYTF
TGTGCCAGCAGTTTCTCAGGACAGGGGGCAATCAACTATGGCTACACCTTC
>TRBV18|TRBJ2-5|NA|once
CASSQTRGQETQYF
TGTGCCAGCTCACAAACCAGGGGCCAAGAGACCCAGTACTTC
>TRBV5-6|TRBJ2-1|TRBD2|NA
CASSLPGGTYNEQFF
TGTGCCAGCAGCTTACCGGGAGGAACCTACAATGAGCAGTTCTTC
>TRBV30|TRBJ2-7|NA|NA
CAWAPQAPDEQYF
TGTGCCTGGGCTCCCCAGGCGCCGGACGAGCAGTACTTC
>TRBV7-9|TRBJ2-1|NA|NA
CASSSIKGVRVNEQFF
TGTGCCAGCAGCTCGATCAAGGGAGTACGTGTCAATGAGCAGTTCTTC
>TRBV19|TRBJ1-2|NA|NA
CASNPLDREYGYTF
TGTGCCAGTAATCCCCTGGACAGAGAATATGGCTACACCTTC
>TRBV9|TRBJ1-1|TRBD1|NA
CASSVEGDSWNTEAFF
TGTGCCAGCAGCGTAGAAGGGGACAGCTGGAACACTGAAGCTTTCTTT
>TRBV5-4|TRBJ1-1|TRBD1|NA
CATRGHPGTVNTEAFF
TGTGCCACCCGAGGGCACCCCGGGACAGTGAACACTGAAGCTTTCTTT
>TRBV7-9|TRBJ1-1|TRBD1|NA
CASSRTGTQRTVNTEAFF
TGTGCCAGCAGCCGGACAGGGACCCAGAGGACGGTGAACACTGAAGCTTTCTTT
>TRBV11-2|TRBJ1-1|NA|once
CASSSSPSTEAFF
TGTGCCAGCAGCTCTTCCCCCTCTACTGAAGCTTTCTTT
>TRBV5-5|TRBJ1-2|TRBD1|NA
CASSLYRTDRAVSYGYTF
TGTGCCAGCAGCTTGTATCGGACGGACAGGGCTGTTAGCTATGGCTACACCTTC
>TRBV7-2|TRBJ2-7|NA|NA
CASRLRQSTYEQYF
TGTGCCAGCAGGTTAAGACAGTCGACCTACGAGCAGTACTTC
>TRBV15|TRBJ2-6|NA|NA
CATSRDRGSGANVLTF
TGTGCCACCAGCAGAGATCGCGGCTCTGGGGCCAACGTCCTGACTTTC
>TRBV6-5|TRBJ2-1|TRBD2|NA
CASRDSGGGYNEQFF
TGTGCCAGCAGAGATAGCGGGGGGGGGTACAATGAGCAGTTCTTC
>TRBV6-1|TRBJ1-2|NA|NA
CASSEARRGGGYTF
TGTGCCAGCAGTGAAGCGAGGCGAGGCGGTGGCTACACCTTC
>TRBV19|TRBJ1-2|NA|many
CASSRLEAGYTF
TGTGCCAGTAGCCGCTTAGAGGCTGGCTACACCTTC
>TRBV10-3|TRBJ2-3|TRBD2|NA
CAISELAGSTDTQYF
TGTGCCATCAGTGAACTAGCGGGTAGCACAGATACGCAGTATTTT
>TRBV7-8|TRBJ1-3|TRBD1|NA
CASSLALGQGTKPAGNTIYF
TGTGCCAGCAGCTTAGCGTTAGGACAGGGGACCAAACCCGCTGGAAACACCATATATTTT
>TRBV5-4|TRBJ2-1|NA|once
CASRHNYDNEQFF
TGTGCCAGCAGACACAACTACGACAATGAGCAGTTCTTC
>TRBV19|TRBJ1-5|NA|NA
CASSTIGAHSNQPQHF
TGTGCCAGTAGCACGATCGGAGCCCATAGCAATCAGCCCCAGCATTTT
>TRBV5-1|TRBJ1-6|NA|NA
CASSGVGGQNYNSPLHF
TGCGCCAGCAGCGGCGTTGGGGGCCAAAATTATAATTCACCCCTCCACTTT
>TRBV28|TRBJ2-7|TRBD1|NA
CASRTTGTGGYEQYF
TGTGCCAGCAGAACTACCGGGACAGGGGGATACGAGCAGTACTTC